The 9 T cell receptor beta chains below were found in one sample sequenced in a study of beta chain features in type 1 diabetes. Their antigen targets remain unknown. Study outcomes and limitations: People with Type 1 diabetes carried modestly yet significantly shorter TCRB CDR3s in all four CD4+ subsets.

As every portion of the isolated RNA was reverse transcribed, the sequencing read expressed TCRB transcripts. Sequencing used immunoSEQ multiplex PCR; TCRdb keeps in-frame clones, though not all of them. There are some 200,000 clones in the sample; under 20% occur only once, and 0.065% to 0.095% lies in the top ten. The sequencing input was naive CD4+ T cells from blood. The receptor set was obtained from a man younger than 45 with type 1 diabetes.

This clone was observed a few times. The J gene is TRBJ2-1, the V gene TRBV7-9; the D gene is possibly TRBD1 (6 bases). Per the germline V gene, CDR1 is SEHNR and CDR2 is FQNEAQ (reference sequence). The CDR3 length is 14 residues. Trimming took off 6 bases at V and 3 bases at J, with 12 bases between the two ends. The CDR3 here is CASSLGQLYNEQFF. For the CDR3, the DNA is TGTGCCAGCAGTCTCGGACAGCTCTACAATGAGCAGTTCTTC.

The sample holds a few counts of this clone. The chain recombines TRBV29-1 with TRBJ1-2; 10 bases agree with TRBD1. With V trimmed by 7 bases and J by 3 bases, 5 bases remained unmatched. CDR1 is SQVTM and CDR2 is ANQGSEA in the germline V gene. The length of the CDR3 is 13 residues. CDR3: CSAATGGYYGYTF. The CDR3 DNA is TGCAGCGCCGCGACAGGGGGCTACTATGGCTACACCTTC.

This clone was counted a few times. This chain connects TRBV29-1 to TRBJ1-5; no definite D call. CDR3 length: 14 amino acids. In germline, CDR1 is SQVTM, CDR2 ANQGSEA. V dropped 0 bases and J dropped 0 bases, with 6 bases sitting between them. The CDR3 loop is CSVEDEYSNQPQHF. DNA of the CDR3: TGCAGCGTTGAAGATGAATATAGCAATCAGCCCCAGCATTTT.

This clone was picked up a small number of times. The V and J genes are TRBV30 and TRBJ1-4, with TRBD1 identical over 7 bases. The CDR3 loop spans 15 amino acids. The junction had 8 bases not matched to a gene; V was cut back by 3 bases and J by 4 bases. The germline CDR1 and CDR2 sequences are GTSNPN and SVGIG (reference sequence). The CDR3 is CAWRLPDRLNEKLFF. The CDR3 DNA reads TGTGCCTGGAGGTTACCGGACAGGCTTAATGAAAAACTGTTTTTT.

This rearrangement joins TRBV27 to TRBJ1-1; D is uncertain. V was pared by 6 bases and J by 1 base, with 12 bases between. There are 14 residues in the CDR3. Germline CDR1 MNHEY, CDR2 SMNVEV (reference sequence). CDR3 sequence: CASRPTGQNTEAFF. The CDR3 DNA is TGTGCCAGCAGGCCAACGGGCCAGAACACTGAAGCTTTCTTT.

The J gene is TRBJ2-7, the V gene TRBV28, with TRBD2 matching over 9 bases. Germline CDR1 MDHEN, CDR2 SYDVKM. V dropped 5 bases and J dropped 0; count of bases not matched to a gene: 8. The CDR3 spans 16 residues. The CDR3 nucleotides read TGTGCCAGCAGTCCCCCGGGTAGCGGGAGCTCCTACGAGCAGTACTTC. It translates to CASSPPGSGSSYEQYF.

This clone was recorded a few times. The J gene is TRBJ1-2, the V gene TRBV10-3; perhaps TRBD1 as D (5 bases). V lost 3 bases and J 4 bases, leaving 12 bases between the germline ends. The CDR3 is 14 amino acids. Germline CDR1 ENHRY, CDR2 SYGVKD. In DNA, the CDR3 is TGTGCCATCAGTGAACTGGGGGTCGGCTATGGCTACACCTTC. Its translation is CAISELGVGYGYTF.

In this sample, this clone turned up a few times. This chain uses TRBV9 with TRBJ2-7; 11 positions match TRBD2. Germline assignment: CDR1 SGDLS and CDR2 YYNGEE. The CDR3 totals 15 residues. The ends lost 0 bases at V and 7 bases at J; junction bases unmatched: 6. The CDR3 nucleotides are TGTGCCAGCAGCGTAGGTAGCGGGAGGGCCGGGGAGCAGTACTTC. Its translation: CASSVGSGRAGEQYF.

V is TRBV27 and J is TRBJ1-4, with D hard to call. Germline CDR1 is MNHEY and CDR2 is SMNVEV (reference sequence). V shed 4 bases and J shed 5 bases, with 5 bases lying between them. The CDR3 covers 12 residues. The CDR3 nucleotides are TGTGCCAGCAGTTGGCCGAATGAAAAACTGTTTTTT. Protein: CASSWPNEKLFF.